This TCR beta chain was sequenced for a study of blood T cell repertoires in COVID-19. Whole-study context: The study drew acute and convalescent COVID-19 samples from the United States, Italy and Spain.

In the study's own analysis: Using reference gene primer amplification, nucleated cell counts were estimated. TCRdb's copy holds only in-frame clones and misses some; the assay was immunoSEQ multiplex PCR. The V and J calls and clone size come from that table; D and trimming were worked out from the DNA. The sample lists approximately 50,000 clones, about 89% seen once, with approximately 4.3% in the top ten. J gave up 1 base and V 7 bases, and 8 bases lay outside the gene matches. The CDR3 is 15 amino acids. Germline CDR1 MDHEN, CDR2 SYDVKM. Sequencing input: peripheral blood. The chain links TRBV28 to TRBJ2-5, with 8 bases lining up with TRBD1. The sequence was collected from a human donor in a cohort sampled during active COVID-19. CDR3 coding DNA: TGTGCCAGCAACGTTCCAGGACAGGGCCAAGAGACCCAGTACTTC. Protein sequence: CASNVPGQGQETQYF.